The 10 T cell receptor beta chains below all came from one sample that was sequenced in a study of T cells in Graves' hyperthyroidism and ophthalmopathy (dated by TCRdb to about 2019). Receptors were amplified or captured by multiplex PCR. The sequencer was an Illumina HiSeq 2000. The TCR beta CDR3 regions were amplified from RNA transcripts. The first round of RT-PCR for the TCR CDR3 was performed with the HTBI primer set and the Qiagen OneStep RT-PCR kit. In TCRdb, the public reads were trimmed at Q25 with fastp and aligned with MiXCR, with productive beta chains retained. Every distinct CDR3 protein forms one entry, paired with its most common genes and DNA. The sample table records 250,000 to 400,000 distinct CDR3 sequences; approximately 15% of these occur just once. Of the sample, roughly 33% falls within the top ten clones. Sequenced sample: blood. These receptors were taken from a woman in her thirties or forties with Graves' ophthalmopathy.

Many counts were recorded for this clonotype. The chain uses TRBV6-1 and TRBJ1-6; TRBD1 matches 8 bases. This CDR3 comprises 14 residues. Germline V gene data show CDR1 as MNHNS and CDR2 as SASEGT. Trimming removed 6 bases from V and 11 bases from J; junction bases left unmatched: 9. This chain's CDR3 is CASRLGQGVPPLHF. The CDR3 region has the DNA TGTGCCAGCAGACTCGGACAGGGTGTGCCACCCCTCCACTTT.

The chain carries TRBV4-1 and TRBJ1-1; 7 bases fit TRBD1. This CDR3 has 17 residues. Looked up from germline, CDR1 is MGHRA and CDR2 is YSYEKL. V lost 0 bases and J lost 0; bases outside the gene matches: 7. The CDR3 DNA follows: TGCGCCAGCAGCCAAGAGGGATCGGGACAGATGAACACTGAAGCTTTCTTT. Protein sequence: CASSQEGSGQMNTEAFF.

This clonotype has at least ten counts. Here the CDR3 DNA reads TGTGCCAGCAGCCCCTTCCCGGGCTCTGGAAACACCATATATTTT. This encodes CASSPFPGSGNTIYF. The rearrangement links TRBV6-1 to TRBJ1-3; no firm D call. V was pared by 6 bases and J by 0 bases, with 12 bases between. Germline V lookup: CDR1 MNHNS, CDR2 SASEGT. The CDR3 loop spans 15 amino acids.

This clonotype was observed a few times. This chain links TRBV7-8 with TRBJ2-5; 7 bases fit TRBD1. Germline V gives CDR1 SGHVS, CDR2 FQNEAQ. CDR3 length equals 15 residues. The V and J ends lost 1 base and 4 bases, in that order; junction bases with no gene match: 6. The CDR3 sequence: CASSLGVQGVETQYF. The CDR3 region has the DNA TGTGCCAGCAGCTTAGGCGTCCAGGGGGTAGAGACCCAGTACTTC.

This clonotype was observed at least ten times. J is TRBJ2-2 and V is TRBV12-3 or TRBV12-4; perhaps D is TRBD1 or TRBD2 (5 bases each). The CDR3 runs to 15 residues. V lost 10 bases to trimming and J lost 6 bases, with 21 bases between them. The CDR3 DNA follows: TGTGCCATGACTACGGGGCTGGACTGGGCCGGGGAGCTGTTTTTT. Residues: CAMTTGLDWAGELFF.

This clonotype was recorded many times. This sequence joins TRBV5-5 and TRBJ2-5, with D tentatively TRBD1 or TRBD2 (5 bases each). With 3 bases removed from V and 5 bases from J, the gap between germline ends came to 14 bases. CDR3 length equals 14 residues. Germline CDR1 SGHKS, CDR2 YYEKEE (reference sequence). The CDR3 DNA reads TGTGCCAGCAGCTCTGGGACCGCAAAGGAGACCCAGTACTTC. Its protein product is CASSSGTAKETQYF. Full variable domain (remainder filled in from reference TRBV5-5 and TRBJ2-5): DAGVTQSPTHLIKTRGQQVTLRCSPISGHKSVSWYQQVLGQGPQFIFQYYEKEERGRGNFPDRFSARQFPNYSSELNVNALLLGDSALYLCASSSGTAKETQYFGPGTRLLVL.

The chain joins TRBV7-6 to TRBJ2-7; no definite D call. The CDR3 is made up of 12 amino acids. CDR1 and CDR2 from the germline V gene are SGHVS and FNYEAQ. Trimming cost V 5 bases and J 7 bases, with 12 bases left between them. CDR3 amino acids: CASSTNLGEQYF. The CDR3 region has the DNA TGTGCCAGCAGCACCAACCTCGGGGAGCAGTACTTC.

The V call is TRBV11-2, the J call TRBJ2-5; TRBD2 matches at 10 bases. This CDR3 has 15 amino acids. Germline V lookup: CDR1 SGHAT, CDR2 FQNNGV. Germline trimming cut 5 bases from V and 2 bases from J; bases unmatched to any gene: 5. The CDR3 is CASSPGTSAQETQYF. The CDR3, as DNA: TGTGCCAGCAGCCCCGGGACTAGCGCTCAAGAGACCCAGTACTTC.

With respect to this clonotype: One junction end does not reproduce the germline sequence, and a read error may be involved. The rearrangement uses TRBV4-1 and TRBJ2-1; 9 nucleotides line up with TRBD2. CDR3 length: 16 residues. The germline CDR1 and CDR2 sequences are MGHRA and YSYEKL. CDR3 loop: CASSYSTSGSYNEQSF. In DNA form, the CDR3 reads TGCGCCAGCAGTTACTCGACTAGCGGCTCCTACAATGAGCAGTCCTTC.

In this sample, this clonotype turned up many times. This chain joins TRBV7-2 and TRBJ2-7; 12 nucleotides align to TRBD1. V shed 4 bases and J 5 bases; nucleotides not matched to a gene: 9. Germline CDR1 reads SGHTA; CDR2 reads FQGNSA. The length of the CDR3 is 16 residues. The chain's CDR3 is CASSSRLGQGAHEQYF. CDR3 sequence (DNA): TGTGCCAGCAGCTCCCGATTGGGACAGGGGGCTCACGAGCAGTACTTC.